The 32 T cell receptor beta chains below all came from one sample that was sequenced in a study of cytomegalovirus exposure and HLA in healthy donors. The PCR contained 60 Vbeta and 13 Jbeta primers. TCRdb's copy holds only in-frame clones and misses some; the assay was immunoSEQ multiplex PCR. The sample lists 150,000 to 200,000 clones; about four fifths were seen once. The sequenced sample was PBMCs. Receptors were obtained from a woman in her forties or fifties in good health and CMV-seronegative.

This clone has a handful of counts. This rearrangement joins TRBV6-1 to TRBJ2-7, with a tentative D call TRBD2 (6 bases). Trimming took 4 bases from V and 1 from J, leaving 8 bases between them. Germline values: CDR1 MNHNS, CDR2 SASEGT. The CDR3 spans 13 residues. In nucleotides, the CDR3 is TGTGCCAGCAGTGTGCGGGAATCCTACGAGCAGTACTTC. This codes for CASSVRESYEQYF.

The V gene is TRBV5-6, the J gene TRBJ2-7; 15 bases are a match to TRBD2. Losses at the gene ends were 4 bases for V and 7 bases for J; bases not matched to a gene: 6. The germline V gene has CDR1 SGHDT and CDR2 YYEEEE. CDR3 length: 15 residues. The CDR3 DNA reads TGTGCCAGCAGCCCGGGACTAGCGGGAGGTGGTGAGCAGTACTTC. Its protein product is CASSPGLAGGGEQYF. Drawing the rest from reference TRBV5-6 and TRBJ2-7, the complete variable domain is DAGVTQSPTHLIKTRGQQVTLRCSPKSGHDTVSWYQQALGQGPQFIFQYYEEEERQRGNFPDRFSGHQFPNYSSELNVNALLLGDSALYLCASSPGLAGGGEQYFGPGTRLTVT.

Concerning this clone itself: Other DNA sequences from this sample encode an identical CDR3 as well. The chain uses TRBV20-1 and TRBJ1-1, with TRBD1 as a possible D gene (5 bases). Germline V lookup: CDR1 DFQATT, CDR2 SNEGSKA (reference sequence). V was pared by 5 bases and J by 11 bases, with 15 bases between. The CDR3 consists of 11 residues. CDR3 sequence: CSAGLTGEAFF. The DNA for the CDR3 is TGCAGTGCTGGATTGACGGGGGAGGCTTTCTTT.

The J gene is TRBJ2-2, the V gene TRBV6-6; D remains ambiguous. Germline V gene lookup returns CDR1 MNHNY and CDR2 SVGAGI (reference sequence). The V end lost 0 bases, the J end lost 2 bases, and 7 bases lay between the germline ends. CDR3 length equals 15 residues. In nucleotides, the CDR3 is TGTGCCAGCAGTTACTCGGTGGGCAACACCGGGGAGCTGTTTTTT. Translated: CASSYSVGNTGELFF.

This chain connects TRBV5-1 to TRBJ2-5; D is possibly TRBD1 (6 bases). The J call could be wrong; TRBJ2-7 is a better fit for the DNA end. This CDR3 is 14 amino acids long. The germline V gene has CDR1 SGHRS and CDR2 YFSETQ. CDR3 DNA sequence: TGCGCCAGCAGCTTGGACAGGGAGTTCTACGAGCAGTACTTC. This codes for CASSLDREFYEQYF.

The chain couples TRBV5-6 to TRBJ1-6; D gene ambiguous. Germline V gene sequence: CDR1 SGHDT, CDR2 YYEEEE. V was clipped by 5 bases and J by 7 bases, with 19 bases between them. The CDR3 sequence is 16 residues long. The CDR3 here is CASSRWVSLANSPLHF. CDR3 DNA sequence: TGTGCCAGCAGTAGATGGGTATCCCTAGCCAATTCACCCCTCCACTTT.

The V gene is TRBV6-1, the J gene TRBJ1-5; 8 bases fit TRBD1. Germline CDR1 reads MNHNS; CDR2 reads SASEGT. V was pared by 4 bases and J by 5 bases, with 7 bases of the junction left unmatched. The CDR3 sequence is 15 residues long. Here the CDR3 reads CASSVRTGYYQPQHF. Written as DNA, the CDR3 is TGTGCCAGCAGTGTGAGGACAGGGTATTATCAGCCCCAGCATTTT.

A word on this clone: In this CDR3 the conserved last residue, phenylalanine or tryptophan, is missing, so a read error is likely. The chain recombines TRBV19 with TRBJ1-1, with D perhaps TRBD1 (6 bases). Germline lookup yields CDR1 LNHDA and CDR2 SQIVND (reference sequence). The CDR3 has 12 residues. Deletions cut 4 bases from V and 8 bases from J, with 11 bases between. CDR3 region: CASSNRQAEAFS. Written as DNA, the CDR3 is TGTGCCAGTAGTAATCGACAGGCAGAAGCTTTCTCT.

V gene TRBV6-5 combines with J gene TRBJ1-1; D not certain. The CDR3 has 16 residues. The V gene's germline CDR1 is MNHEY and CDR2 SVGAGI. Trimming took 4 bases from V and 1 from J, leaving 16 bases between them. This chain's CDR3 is CASSLTRRPPNTEAFF. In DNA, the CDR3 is TGTGCCAGCAGTTTAACGAGGAGACCCCCGAACACTGAAGCTTTCTTT.

The CDR3 is CASSQIDGYQETQYF. The DNA of the CDR3 is TGTGCCAGCAGCCAGATAGACGGGTACCAAGAGACCCAGTACTTC. The chain links TRBV7-9 to TRBJ2-5; no firm D call. V lost 5 bases and J lost 0, with 13 bases in between. Germline V gives CDR1 SEHNR, CDR2 FQNEAQ (reference sequence). The CDR3 sequence is 15 residues long.

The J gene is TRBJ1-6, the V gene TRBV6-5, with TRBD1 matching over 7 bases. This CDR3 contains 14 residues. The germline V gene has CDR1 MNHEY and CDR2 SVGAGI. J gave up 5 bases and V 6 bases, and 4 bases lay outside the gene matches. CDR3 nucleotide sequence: TGTGCCAGCAGATTGACAGGGAATAATTCACCCCTCCACTTT. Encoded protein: CASRLTGNNSPLHF.

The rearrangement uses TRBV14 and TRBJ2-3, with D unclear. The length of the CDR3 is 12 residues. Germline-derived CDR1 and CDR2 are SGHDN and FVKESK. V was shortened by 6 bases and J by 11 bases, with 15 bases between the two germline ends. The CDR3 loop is CASRLTGDEQYF. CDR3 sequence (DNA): TGTGCCAGCAGGCTGACTGGCGACGAGCAGTATTTT.

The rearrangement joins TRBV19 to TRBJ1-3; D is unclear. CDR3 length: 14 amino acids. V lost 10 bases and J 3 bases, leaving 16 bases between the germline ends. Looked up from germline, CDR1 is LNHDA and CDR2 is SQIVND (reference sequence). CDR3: CATRVGGIGNTIYF. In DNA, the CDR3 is TGTGCCACTAGGGTTGGAGGTATTGGAAACACCATATATTTT.

The CDR3 DNA sequence: TGTGCCAGCAGCTCAAAGCGACTCCCAACGGTAGCTTTCTTT. It translates to CASSSKRLPTVAFF. The chain carries TRBV11-1 and TRBJ1-1, with D unresolved. The CDR3 runs 14 residues. Trimming took 4 bases from V and 10 from J, leaving 19 bases between them. Germline CDR1 and CDR2: SGHAT and FQDESV (reference sequence).

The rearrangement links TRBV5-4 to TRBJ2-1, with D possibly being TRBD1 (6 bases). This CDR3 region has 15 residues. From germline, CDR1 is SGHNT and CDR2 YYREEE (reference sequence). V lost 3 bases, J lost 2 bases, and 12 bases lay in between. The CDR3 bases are TGTGCCAGCAGCTCTGAGCCAGGGGCCTACAATGAGCAGTTCTTC. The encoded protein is CASSSEPGAYNEQFF.

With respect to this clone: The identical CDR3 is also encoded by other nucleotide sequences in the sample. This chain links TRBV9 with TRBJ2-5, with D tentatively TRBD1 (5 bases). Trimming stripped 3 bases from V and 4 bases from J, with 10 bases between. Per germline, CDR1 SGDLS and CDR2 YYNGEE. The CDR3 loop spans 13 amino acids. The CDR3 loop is CASSAGQGETQYF. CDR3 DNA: TGTGCCAGCAGCGCTGGGCAGGGAGAGACCCAGTACTTC.

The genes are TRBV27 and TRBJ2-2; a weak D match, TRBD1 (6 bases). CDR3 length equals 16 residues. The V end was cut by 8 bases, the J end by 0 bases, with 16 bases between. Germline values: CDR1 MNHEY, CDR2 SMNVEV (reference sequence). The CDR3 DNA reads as TGTGCCAGCGGCCTTCGCAGGGGATCGAACACCGGGGAGCTGTTTTTT. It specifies CASGLRRGSNTGELFF.

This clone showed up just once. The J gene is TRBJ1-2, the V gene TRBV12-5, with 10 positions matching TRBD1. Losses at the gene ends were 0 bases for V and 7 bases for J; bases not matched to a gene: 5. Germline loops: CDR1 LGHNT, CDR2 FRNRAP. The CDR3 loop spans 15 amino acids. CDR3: CASGLVPGTGAGYTF. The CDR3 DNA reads TGTGCTAGTGGTTTGGTCCCCGGGACAGGGGCTGGCTACACCTTC.

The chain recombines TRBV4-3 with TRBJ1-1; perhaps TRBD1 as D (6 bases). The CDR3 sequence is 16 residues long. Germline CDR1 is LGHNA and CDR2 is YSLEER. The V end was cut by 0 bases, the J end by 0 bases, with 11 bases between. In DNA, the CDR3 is TGCGCCAGCAGCCAAGATGACAGGCTCATGAACACTGAAGCTTTCTTT. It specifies CASSQDDRLMNTEAFF.

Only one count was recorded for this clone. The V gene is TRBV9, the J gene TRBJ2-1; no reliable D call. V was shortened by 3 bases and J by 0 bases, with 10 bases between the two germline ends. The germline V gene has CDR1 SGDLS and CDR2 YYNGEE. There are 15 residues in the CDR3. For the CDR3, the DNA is TGTGCCAGCAGCGGCGACGGGTTCTCCTACAATGAGCAGTTCTTC. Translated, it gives CASSGDGFSYNEQFF.

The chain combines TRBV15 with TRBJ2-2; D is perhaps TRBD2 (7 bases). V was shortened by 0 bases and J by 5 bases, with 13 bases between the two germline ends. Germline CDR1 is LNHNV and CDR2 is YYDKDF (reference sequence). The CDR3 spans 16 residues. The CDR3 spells CATSRDAGARTGELFF. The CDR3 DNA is TGTGCCACCAGCAGAGATGCGGGGGCGCGGACCGGGGAGCTGTTTTTT.

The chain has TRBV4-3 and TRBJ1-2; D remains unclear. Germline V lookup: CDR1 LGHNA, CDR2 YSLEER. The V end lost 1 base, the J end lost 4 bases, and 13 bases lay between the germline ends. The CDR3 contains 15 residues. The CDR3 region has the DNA TGCGCCAGCAGCCAAGCCGGGTCCCTCGGCTATGGCTACACCTTC. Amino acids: CASSQAGSLGYGYTF.

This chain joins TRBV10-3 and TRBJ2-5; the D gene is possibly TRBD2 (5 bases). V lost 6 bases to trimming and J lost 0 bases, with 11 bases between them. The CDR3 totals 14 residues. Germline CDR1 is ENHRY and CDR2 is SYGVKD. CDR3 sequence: CAIRERSYQETQYF. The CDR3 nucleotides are TGTGCCATCAGGGAGCGGAGCTACCAAGAGACCCAGTACTTC.

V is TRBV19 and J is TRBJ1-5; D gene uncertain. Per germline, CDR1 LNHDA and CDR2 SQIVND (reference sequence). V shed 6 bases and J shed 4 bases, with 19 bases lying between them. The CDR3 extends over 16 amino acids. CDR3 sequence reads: CASSPHGGVGNQPQHF. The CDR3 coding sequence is TGTGCCAGTAGCCCCCACGGCGGGGTCGGGAATCAGCCCCAGCATTTT.

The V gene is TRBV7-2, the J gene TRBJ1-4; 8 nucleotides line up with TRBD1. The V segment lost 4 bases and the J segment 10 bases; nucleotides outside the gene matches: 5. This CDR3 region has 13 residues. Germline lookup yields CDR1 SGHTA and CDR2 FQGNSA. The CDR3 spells CASSSGQGGKLFF. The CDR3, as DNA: TGTGCCAGCAGCTCCGGACAGGGCGGAAAACTGTTTTTT.

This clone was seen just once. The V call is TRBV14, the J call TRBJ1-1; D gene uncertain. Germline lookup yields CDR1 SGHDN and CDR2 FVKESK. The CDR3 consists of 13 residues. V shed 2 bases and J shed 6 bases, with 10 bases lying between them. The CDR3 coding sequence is TGTGCCAGCAGCCAATCGAGGGCGGCTGAAGCTTTCTTT. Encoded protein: CASSQSRAAEAFF.

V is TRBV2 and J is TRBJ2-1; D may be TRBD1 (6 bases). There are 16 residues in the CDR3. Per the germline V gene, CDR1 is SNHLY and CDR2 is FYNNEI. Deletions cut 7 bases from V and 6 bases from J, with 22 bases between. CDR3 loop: CASIQTEQGRSNEQFF. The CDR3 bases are TGTGCCAGCATACAAACCGAACAGGGACGCTCCAATGAGCAGTTCTTC.

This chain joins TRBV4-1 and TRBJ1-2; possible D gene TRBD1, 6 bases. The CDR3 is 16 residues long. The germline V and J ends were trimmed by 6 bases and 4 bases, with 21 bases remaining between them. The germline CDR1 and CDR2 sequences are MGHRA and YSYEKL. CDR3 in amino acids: CASRGLTGGRAYGYTF. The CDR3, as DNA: TGCGCCAGCAGGGGCCTGACAGGAGGGAGGGCCTATGGCTACACCTTC.

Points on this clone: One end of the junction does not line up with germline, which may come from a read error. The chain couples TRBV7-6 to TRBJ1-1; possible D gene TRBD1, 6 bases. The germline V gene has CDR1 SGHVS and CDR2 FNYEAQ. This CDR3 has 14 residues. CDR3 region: CASRRGGANAEAFF. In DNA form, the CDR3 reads TGTGCCAGCAGAAGGGGGGGCGCGAACGCTGAAGCTTTCTTT.

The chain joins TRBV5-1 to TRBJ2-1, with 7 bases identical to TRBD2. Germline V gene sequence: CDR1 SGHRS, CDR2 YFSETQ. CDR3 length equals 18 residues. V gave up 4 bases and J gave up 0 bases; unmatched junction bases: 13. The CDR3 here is CASSAPGLTSSSYNEQFF. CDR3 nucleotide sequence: TGCGCCAGCAGCGCGCCGGGACTAACCTCGAGCTCCTACAATGAGCAGTTCTTC.

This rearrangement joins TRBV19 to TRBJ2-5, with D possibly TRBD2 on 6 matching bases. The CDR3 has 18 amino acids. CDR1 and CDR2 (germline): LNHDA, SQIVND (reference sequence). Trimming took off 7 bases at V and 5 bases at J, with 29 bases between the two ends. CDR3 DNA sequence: TGTGCCAGTAAATCCCGCCGCGGGGACCGGTCCGGGCCTGAGACCCAGTACTTC. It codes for CASKSRRGDRSGPETQYF. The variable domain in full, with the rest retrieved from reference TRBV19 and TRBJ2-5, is DGGITQSPKYLFRKEGQNVTLSCEQNLNHDAMYWYRQDPGQGLRLIYYSQIVNDFQKGDIAEGYSVSREKKESFPLTVTSAQKNPTAFYLCASKSRRGDRSGPETQYFGPGTRLLVL.

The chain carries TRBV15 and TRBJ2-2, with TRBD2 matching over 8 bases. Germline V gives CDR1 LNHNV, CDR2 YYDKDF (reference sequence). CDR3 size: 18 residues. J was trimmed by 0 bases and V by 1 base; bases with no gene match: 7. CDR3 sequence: CATSRGFSGAANTGELFF. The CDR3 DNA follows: TGTGCCACCAGCAGAGGGTTTAGCGGGGCGGCGAACACCGGGGAGCTGTTTTTT.